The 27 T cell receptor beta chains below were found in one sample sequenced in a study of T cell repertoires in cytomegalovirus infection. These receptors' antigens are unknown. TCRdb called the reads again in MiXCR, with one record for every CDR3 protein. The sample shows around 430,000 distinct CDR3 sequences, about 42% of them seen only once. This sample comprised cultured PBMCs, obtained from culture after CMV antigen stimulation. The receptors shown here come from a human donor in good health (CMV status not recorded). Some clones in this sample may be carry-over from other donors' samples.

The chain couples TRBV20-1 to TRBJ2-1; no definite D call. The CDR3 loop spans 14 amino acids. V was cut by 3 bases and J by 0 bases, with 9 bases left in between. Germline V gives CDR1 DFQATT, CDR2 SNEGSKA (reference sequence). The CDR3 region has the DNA TGCAGTGCTAGCCTCAGAAGCTCCTACAATGAGCAGTTCTTC. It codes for CSASLRSSYNEQFF.

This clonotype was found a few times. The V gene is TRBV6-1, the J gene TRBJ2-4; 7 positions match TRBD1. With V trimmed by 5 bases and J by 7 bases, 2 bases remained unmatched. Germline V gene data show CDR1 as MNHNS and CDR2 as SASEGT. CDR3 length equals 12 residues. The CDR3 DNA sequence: TGTGCCAGCAGTACAGGGGTCAACATTCAGTACTTC. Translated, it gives CASSTGVNIQYF.

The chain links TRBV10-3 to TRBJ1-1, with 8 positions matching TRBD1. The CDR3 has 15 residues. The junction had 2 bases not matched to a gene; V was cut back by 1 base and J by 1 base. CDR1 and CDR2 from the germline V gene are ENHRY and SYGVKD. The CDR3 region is CAISEYGQGNTEAFF. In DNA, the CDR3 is TGTGCCATCAGTGAGTACGGACAGGGGAACACTGAAGCTTTCTTT.

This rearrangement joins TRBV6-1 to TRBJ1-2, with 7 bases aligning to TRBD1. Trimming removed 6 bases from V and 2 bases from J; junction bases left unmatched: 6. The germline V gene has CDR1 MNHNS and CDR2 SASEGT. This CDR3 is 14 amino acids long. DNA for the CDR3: TGTGCCAGCAGGAGGGGCAGGGGGAACTATGGCTACACCTTC. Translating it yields CASRRGRGNYGYTF.

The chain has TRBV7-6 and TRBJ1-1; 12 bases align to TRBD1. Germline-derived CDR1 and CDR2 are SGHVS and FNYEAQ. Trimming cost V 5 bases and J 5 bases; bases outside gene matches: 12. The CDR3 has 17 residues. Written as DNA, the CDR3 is TGTGCCAGCAGCATCGGGACAGGGGGCGGAATGGCGACTGAAGCTTTCTTT. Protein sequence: CASSIGTGGGMATEAFF. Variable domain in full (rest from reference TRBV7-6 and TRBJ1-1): GAGVSQSPRYKVTKRGQDVALRCDPISGHVSLYWYRQALGQGPEFLTYFNYEAQQDKSGLPNDRFSAERPEGSISTLTIQRTEQRDSAMYRCASSIGTGGGMATEAFFGQGTRLTVV.

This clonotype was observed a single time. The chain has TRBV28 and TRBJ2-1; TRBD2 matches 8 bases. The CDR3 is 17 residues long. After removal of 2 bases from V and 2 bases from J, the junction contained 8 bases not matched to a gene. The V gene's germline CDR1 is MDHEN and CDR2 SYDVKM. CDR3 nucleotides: TGTGCCAGCAGTTTAGATCCGAGCGGGGGTACCTACAATGAGCAGTTCTTC. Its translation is CASSLDPSGGTYNEQFF. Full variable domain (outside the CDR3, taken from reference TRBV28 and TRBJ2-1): DVKVTQSSRYLVKRTGEKVFLECVQDMDHENMFWYRQDPGLGLRLIYFSYDVKMKEKGDIPEGYSVSREKKERFSLILESASTNQTSMYLCASSLDPSGGTYNEQFFGPGTRLTVL.

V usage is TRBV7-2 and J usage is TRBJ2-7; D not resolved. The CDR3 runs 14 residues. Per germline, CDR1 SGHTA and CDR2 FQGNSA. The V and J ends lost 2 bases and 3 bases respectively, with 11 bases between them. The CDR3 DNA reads TGTGCCAGCAGCTTATCCGACGTCCTCTACGAGCAGTACTTC. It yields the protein CASSLSDVLYEQYF. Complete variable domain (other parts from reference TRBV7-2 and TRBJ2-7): GAGVSQSPSNKVTEKGKDVELRCDPISGHTALYWYRQSLGQGLEFLIYFQGNSAPDKSGLPSDRFSAERTGGSVSTLTIQRTQQEDSAVYLCASSLSDVLYEQYFGPGTRLTVT.

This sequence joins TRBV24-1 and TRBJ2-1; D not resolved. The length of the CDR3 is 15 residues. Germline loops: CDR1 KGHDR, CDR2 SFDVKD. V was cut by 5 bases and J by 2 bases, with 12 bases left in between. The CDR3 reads CATSGSLGTYNEQFF. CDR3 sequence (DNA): TGTGCCACCAGTGGGTCCCTCGGCACCTACAATGAGCAGTTCTTC.

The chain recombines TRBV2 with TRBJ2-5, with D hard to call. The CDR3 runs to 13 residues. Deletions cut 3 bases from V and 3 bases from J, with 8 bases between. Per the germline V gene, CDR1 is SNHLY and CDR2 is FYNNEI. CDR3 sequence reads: CASSDVGEETQYF. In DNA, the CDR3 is TGTGCCAGCAGTGATGTTGGTGAAGAGACCCAGTACTTC. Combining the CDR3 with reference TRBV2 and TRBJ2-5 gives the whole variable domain EPEVTQTPSHQVTQMGQEVILRCVPISNHLYFYWYRQILGQKVEFLVSFYNNEISEKSEIFDDQFSVERPDGSNFTLKIRSTKLEDSAMYFCASSDVGEETQYFGPGTRLLVL.

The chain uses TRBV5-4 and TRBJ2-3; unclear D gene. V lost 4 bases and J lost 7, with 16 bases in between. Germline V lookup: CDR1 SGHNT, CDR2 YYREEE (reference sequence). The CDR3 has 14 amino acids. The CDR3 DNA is TGTGCCAGCAGCCCCCCGAGCCTGGGCAATACGCAGTATTTT. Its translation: CASSPPSLGNTQYF.

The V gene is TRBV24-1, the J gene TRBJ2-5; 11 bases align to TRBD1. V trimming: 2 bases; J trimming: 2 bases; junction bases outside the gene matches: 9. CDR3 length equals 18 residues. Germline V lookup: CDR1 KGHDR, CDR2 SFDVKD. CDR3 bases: TGTGCCACCAGTGATTCACTTTGGGACAGGGGGGTGCAAGAGACCCAGTACTTC. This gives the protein CATSDSLWDRGVQETQYF.

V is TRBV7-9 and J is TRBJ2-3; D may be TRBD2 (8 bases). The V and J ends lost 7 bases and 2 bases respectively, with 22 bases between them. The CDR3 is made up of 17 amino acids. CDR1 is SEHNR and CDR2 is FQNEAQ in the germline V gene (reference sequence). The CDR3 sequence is CASTHYRGSGDTDTQYF. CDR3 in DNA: TGTGCCAGCACCCACTACAGGGGTAGCGGGGACACAGATACGCAGTATTTT.

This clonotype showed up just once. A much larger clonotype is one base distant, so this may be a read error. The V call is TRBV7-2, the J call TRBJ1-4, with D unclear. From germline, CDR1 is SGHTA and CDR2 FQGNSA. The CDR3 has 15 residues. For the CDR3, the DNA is TGTGCCAGCAGCTTAAGCGGGCGGGTTAATGAAAAACTGATTTTT. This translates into CASSLSGRVNEKLIF. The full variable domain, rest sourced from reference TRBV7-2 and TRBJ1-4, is GAGVSQSPSNKVTEKGKDVELRCDPISGHTALYWYRQSLGQGLEFLIYFQGNSAPDKSGLPSDRFSAERTGGSVSTLTIQRTQQEDSAVYLCASSLSGRVNEKLIFGSGTQLSVL.

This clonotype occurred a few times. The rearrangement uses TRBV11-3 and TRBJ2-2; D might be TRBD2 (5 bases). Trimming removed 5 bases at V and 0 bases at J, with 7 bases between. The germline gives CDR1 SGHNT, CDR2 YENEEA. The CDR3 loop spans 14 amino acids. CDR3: CASSPGTNTGELFF. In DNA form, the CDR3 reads TGTGCCAGCAGCCCGGGGACGAACACCGGGGAGCTGTTTTTT.

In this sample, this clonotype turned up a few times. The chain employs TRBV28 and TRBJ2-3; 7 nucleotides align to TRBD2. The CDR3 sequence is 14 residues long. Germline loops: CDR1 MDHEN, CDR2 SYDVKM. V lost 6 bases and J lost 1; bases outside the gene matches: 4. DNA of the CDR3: TGTGCCAGCAGCCGAAGCGGGGGCACAGATACGCAGTATTTT. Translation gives CASSRSGGTDTQYF.

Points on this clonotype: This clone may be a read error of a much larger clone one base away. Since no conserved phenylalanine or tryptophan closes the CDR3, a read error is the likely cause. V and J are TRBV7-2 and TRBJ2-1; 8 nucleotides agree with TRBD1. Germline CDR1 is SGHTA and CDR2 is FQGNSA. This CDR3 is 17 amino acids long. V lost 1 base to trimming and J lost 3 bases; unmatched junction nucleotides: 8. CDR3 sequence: CASSLGFWDRRYNEQFV. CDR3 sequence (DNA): TGTGCCAGCAGCTTAGGCTTCTGGGACAGGCGCTACAATGAGCAGTTCGTC.

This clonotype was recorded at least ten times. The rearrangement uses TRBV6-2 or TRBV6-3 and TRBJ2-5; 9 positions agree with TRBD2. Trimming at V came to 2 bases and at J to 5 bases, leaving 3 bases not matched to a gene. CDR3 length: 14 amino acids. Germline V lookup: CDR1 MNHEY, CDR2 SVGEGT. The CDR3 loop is CASSYGGRAETQYF. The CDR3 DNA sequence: TGTGCCAGCAGTTACGGCGGGAGGGCCGAGACCCAGTACTTC.

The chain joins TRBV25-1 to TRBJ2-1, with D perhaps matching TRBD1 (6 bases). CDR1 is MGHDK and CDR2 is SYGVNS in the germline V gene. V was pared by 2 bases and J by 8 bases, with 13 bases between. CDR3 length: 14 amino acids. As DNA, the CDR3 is TGTGCCAGCAGTGAAATAACAGGGATCCATGAGCAGTTCTTC. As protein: CASSEITGIHEQFF.

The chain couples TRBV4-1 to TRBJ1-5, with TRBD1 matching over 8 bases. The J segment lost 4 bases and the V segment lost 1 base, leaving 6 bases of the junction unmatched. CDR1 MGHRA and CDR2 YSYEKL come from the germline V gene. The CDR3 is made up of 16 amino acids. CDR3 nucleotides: TGCGCCAGCAGCCAAGGCCGGACAGGGTCGAATCAGCCCCAGCATTTT. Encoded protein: CASSQGRTGSNQPQHF.

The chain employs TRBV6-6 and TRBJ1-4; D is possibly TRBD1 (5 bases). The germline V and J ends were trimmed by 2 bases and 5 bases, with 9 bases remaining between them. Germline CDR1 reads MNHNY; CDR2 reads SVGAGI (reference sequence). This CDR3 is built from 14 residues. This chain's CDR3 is CASSYRGGNEKLFF. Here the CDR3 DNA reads TGTGCCAGCAGTTACCGGGGGGGGAATGAAAAACTGTTTTTT.

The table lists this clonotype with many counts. CDR3 sequence (DNA): TGTGCCAGCAGCTTAGCGTTCGGGGGGGCTGGCGATACGCAGTATTTT. Translated, it gives CASSLAFGGAGDTQYF. This chain uses TRBV7-2 with TRBJ2-3, with 8 positions matching TRBD2. Germline loops: CDR1 SGHTA, CDR2 FQGNSA. The CDR3 extends over 16 amino acids. Trimming took 0 bases from V and 6 from J; bases not matched to a gene: 8.

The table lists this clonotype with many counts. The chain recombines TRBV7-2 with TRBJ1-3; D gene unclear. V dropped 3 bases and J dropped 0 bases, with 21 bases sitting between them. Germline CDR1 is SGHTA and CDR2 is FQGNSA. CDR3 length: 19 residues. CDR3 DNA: TGTGCCAGCAGCTTTTCTCCCTACTCTCGGGCTTCCTCTGGAAACACCATATATTTT. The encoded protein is CASSFSPYSRASSGNTIYF. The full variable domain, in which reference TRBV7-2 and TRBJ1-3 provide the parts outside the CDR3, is GAGVSQSPSNKVTEKGKDVELRCDPISGHTALYWYRQSLGQGLEFLIYFQGNSAPDKSGLPSDRFSAERTGGSVSTLTIQRTQQEDSAVYLCASSFSPYSRASSGNTIYFGEGSWLTVV.

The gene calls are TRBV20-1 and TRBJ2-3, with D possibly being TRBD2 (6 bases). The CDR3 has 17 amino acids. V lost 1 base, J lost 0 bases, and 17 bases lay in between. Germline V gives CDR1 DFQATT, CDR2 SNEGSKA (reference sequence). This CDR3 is CSARVSLGDSSTDTQYF. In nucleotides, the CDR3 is TGCAGTGCTAGAGTTTCTTTAGGGGACTCCAGCACAGATACGCAGTATTTT.

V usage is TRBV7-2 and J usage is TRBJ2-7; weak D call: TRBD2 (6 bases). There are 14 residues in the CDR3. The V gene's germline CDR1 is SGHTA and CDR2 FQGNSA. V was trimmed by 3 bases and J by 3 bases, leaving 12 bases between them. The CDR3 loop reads CASSLGGNNYEQYF. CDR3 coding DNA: TGTGCCAGCAGCTTGGGCGGGAACAACTACGAGCAGTACTTC.

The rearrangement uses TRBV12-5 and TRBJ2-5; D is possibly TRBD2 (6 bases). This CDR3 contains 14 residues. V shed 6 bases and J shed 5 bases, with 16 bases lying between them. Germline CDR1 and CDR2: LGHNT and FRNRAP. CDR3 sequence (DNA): TGTGCTAGTGGCCCCGGGGGAGGCCGGGAGACCCAGTACTTC. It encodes CASGPGGGRETQYF.

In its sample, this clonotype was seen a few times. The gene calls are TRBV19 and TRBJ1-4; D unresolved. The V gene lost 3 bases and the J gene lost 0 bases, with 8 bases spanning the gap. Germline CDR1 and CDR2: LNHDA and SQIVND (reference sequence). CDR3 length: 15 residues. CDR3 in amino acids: CASSMGTATNEKLFF. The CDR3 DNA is TGTGCCAGTAGTATGGGAACAGCAACTAATGAAAAACTGTTTTTT.

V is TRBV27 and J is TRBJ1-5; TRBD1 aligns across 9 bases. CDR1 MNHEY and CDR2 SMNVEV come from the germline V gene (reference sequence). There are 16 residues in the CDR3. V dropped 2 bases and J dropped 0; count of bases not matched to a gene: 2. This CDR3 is CASSLGTGFSNQPQHF. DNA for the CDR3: TGTGCCAGCAGTTTAGGGACAGGGTTTAGCAATCAGCCCCAGCATTTT.